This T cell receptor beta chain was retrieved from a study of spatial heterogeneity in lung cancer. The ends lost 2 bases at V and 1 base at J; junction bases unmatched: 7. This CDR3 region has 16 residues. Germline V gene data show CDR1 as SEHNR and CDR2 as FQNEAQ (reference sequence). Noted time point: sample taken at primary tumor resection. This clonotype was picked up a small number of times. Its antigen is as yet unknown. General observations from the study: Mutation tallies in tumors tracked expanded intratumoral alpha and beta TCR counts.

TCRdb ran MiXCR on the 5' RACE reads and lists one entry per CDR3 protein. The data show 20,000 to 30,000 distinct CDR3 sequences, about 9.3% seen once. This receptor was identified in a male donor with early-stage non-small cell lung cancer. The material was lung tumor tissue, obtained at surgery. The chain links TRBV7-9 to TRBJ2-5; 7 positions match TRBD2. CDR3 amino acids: CASSLWWGGSQETQYF. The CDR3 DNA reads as TGTGCCAGCAGCTTATGGTGGGGCGGGAGCCAAGAGACCCAGTACTTC.